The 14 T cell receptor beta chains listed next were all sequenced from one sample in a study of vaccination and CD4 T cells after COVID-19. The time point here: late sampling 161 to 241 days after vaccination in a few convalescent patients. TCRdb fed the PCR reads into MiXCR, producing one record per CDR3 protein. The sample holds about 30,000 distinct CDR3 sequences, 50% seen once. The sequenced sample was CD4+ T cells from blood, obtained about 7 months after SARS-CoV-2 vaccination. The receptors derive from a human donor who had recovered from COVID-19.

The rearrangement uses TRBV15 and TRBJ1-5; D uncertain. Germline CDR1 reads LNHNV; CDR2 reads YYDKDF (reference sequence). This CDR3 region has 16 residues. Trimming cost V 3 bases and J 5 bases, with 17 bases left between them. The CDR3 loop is CATSSVRSLSDQPQHF. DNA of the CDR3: TGTGCCACCAGCAGCGTACGGTCGCTATCCGATCAGCCCCAGCATTTT.

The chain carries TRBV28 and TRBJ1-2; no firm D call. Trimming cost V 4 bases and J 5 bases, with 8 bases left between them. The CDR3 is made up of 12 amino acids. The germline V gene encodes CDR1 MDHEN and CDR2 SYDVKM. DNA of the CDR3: TGTGCCAGCAGTTCTACCGGGTATGGCTACACCTTC. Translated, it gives CASSSTGYGYTF.

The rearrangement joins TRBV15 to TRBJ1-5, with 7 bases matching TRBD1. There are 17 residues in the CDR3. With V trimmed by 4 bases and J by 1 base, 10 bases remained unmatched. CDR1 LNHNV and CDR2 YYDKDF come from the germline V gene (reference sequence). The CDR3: CATSNSKQGLSNQPQHF. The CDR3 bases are TGTGCCACCAGCAATTCGAAACAGGGGCTGAGCAATCAGCCCCAGCATTTT.

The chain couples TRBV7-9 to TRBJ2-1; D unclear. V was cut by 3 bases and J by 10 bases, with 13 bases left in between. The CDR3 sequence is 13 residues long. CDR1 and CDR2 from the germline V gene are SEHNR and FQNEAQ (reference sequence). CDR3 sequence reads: CASSLSTMNEQFF. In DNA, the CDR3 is TGTGCCAGCAGCTTGAGCACGATGAACGAGCAGTTCTTC.

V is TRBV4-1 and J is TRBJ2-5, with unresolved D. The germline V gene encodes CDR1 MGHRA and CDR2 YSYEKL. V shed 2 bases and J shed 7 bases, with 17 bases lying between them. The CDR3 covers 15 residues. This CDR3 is CASSQLLSGGGTQYF. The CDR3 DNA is TGCGCCAGCAGCCAACTTCTTTCGGGTGGCGGGACCCAGTACTTC.

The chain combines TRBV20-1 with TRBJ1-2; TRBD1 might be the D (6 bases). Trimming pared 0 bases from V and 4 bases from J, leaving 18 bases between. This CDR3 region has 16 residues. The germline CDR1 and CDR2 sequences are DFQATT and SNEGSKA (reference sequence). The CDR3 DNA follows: TGCAGTGCTAGAGATTTCGCAACAGGGCGGACCTATGGCTACACCTTC. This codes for CSARDFATGRTYGYTF.

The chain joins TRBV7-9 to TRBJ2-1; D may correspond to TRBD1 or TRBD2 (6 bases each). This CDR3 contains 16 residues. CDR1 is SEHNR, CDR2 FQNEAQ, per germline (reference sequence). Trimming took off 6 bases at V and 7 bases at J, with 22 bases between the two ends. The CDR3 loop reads CASSFGGRGSGNEQFF. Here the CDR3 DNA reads TGTGCCAGCAGTTTCGGGGGCAGGGGAAGTGGGAATGAGCAGTTCTTC.

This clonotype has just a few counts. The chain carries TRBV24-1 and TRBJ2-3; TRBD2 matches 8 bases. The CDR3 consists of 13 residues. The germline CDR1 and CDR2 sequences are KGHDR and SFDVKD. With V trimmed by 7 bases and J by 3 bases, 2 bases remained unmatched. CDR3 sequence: CATRRGATDTQYF. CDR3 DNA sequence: TGTGCCACCAGGCGGGGGGCTACAGATACGCAGTATTTT.

As DNA, the CDR3 is TGTGCCAGCTCCGGGACTAGCGGGAGGGGCGGGAGAGGTGAGCAGTTCTTC. The encoded protein is CASSGTSGRGGRGEQFF. The rearrangement links TRBV10-3 to TRBJ2-1, with TRBD2 matching over 16 bases. Trimming took 10 bases from V and 9 from J; bases not matched to a gene: 15. The CDR3 has 17 amino acids. Germline values: CDR1 ENHRY, CDR2 SYGVKD.

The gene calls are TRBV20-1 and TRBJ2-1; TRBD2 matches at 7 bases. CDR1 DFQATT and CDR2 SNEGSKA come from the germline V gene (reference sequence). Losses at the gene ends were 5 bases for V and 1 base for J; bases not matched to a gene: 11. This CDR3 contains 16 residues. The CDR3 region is CSALGRASGSYNEQFF. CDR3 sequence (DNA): TGCAGTGCTTTGGGAAGGGCTAGCGGATCCTACAATGAGCAGTTCTTC.

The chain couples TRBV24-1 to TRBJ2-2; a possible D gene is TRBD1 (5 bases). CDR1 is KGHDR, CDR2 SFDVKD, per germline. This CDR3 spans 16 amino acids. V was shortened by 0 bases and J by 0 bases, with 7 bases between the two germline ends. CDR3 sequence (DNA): TGTGCCACCAGTGATTTGTTCAGGGCGAACACCGGGGAGCTGTTTTTT. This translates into CATSDLFRANTGELFF.

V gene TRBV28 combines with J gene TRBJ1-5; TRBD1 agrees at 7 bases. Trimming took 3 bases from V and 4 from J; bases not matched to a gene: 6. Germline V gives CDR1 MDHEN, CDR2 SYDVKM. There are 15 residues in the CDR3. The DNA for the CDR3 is TGTGCCAGCAGTTTGGCAGACAGGGATAATCAGCCCCAGCATTTT. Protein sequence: CASSLADRDNQPQHF.

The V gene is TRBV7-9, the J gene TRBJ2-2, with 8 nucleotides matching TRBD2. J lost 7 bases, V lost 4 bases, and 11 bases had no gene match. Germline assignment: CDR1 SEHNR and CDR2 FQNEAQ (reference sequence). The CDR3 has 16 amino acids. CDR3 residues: CASSSPGLDGNGELFF. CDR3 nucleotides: TGTGCCAGCAGCTCTCCGGGACTAGATGGCAACGGGGAGCTGTTTTTT. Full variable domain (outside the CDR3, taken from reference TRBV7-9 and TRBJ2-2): DTGVSQNPRHKITKRGQNVTFRCDPISEHNRLYWYRQTLGQGPEFLTYFQNEAQLEKSRLLSDRFSAERPKGSFSTLEIQRTEQGDSAMYLCASSSPGLDGNGELFFGEGSRLTVL.

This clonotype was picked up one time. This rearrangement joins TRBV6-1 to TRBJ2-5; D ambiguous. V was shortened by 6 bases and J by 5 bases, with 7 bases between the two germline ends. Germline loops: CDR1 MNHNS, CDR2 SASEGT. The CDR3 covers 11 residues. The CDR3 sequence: CASRLHETQYF. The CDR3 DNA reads TGTGCCAGCAGGCTACATGAGACCCAGTACTTC.